A selection of T cell receptor beta chains follows, all from one sample in a study of shared clonotypes between healthy human individuals. TCRdb's table, derived via immunoSEQ multiplex PCR, lists solely in-frame clones and lacks some. This table has 2,500,000 or so clones, around 92% appearing once. The sequenced material came from naive CD4+ T cells from PBMCs. All receptors come from a man aged 18 to 35 in good health. Some clones in this sample may be carry-over from other donors' samples. Both conserved end residues are part of each CDR3. D genes are given only for firm matches. Clone sizes are given selectively: once, few, many, or a class where the clone is expanded.

V: TRBV2
D: -
size: few
J: TRBJ1-1
length: 13
CDR3: CASFFRESTEAFF
DNA: TGTGCCAGTTTCTTTAGGGAGAGCACTGAAGCTTTCTTT

V: TRBV6-5
D: TRBD2
size: -
J: TRBJ2-3
length: 14
CDR3: CASNSGLVGDTQYF
DNA: TGTGCCAGCAATTCGGGACTAGTGGGTGATACGCAGTATTTT

V: TRBV9
D: -
size: -
J: TRBJ2-7
length: 14
CDR3: CASSSTGQPYEQYF
DNA: TGTGCCAGCAGTTCTACCGGGCAGCCCTACGAGCAGTACTTC

V: TRBV7-3
D: TRBD2
size: -
J: TRBJ2-3
length: 17
CDR3: CASSPRSASGNTDTQYF
DNA: TGTGCCAGCAGCCCCCGGTCCGCTAGCGGGAACACAGATACGCAGTATTTT

V: TRBV21-1
D: -
size: -
J: TRBJ2-2
length: 18
CDR3: CASSKAQGGGRSTGELFF
DNA: TGTGCCAGCAGCAAAGCGCAGGGGGGTGGCAGGTCCACCGGGGAGCTGTTTTTT

V: TRBV7-3
D: -
size: -
J: TRBJ2-5
length: 14
CDR3: CASSSSSHQETQYF
DNA: TGTGCCAGCAGCTCCTCAAGCCACCAAGAGACCCAGTACTTC

V: TRBV6-5
D: TRBD2
size: -
J: TRBJ2-5
length: 13
CDR3: CATLTSGSETQYF
DNA: TGTGCCACCCTAACTAGCGGGAGCGAGACCCAGTACTTC

V: TRBV2
D: -
size: -
J: TRBJ1-1
length: 13
CDR3: CASSTTRDTEAFF
DNA: TGTGCCAGCAGTACGACCAGAGACACTGAAGCTTTCTTT

V: TRBV28
D: TRBD2
size: -
J: TRBJ2-1
length: 17
CDR3: CASRPYTPGLAVNEQFF
DNA: TGTGCCAGCAGGCCATACACCCCGGGACTAGCTGTCAATGAGCAGTTCTTC

V: TRBV15
D: -
size: -
J: TRBJ1-2
length: 15
CDR3: CATSRGSGGAYGYTF
DNA: TGTGCCACCAGCAGAGGTTCGGGCGGGGCTTATGGCTACACCTTC

V: TRBV15
D: -
size: -
J: TRBJ1-2
length: 15
CDR3: CATSREPTDPYGYTF
DNA: TGTGCCACCAGCAGAGAACCGACAGACCCCTATGGCTACACCTTC

V: TRBV7-3
D: TRBD1
size: -
J: TRBJ1-5
length: 17
CDR3: CASSRRGSGGGNQPQHF
DNA: TGTGCCAGCAGCCGTCGAGGTTCAGGGGGCGGCAATCAGCCCCAGCATTTT

V: TRBV2
D: -
size: -
J: TRBJ2-2
length: 15
CDR3: CASNPRDRNTGELFF
DNA: TGTGCCAGCAACCCAAGGGATAGGAACACCGGGGAGCTGTTTTTT

V: TRBV11-1
D: -
size: -
J: TRBJ2-5
length: 15
CDR3: CASSLARSGQETQYF
DNA: TGTGCCAGCAGCTTAGCGCGGAGCGGGCAAGAGACCCAGTACTTC

V: TRBV30
D: -
size: -
J: TRBJ1-6
length: 13
CDR3: CAWTEGATSPLHF
DNA: TGTGCCTGGACGGAGGGCGCAACTTCACCCCTCCACTTT

V: TRBV10-3
D: -
size: -
J: TRBJ2-5
length: 14
CDR3: CAIRQQGSGETQYF
DNA: TGTGCCATCAGGCAACAGGGTTCTGGGGAGACCCAGTACTTC

V: TRBV2
D: -
size: -
J: TRBJ2-7
length: 13
CDR3: CASRFELLGEQYF
DNA: TGTGCCAGCAGGTTTGAATTGCTAGGCGAGCAGTACTTC

V: TRBV6-5
D: -
size: -
J: TRBJ2-7
length: 15
CDR3: CASSYSGQGNNEQYF
DNA: TGTGCCAGCAGTTACTCGGGCCAGGGGAACAACGAGCAGTACTTC

V: TRBV2
D: -
size: -
J: TRBJ2-7
length: 14
CDR3: CASNYRVGSYEQYF
DNA: TGTGCCAGCAACTACAGGGTAGGGTCCTACGAGCAGTACTTC

V: TRBV5-1
D: TRBD2
size: -
J: TRBJ2-7
length: 18
CDR3: CASSLGGLAGGITYEQYF
DNA: TGCGCCAGCAGCTTGGGGGGACTAGCGGGAGGGATCACCTACGAGCAGTACTTC

V: TRBV28
D: TRBD2
size: -
J: TRBJ2-7
length: 15
CDR3: CASSTIAGGQYEQYF
DNA: TGTGCCAGCAGTACTATAGCGGGAGGGCAGTACGAGCAGTACTTC

V: TRBV28
D: -
size: -
J: TRBJ2-2
length: 18
CDR3: CASTASAGRTQNTGELFF
DNA: TGTGCCAGCACCGCCTCCGCCGGACGAACCCAGAACACCGGGGAGCTGTTTTTT

V: TRBV4-1
D: -
size: -
J: TRBJ2-4
length: 17
CDR3: CASSQEWTQVAKNIQYF
DNA: TGCGCCAGCAGCCAAGAATGGACCCAAGTAGCCAAAAACATTCAGTACTTC

V: TRBV7-2
D: TRBD1
size: -
J: TRBJ2-7
length: 15
CDR3: CASSLSRTGSVEQYF
DNA: TGTGCCAGCAGCTTATCTAGGACAGGATCCGTCGAGCAGTACTTC

V: TRBV5-1
D: -
size: few
J: TRBJ2-6
length: 14
CDR3: CATATGSGANVLTF
DNA: TGCGCCACCGCTACAGGGTCTGGGGCCAACGTCCTGACTTTC

V: TRBV2
D: -
size: -
J: TRBJ2-1
length: 16
CDR3: CASGRLRESSYNEQFF
DNA: TGTGCCAGCGGACGACTGAGAGAAAGCTCCTACAATGAGCAGTTCTTC

V: TRBV7-9
D: TRBD1
size: -
J: TRBJ1-4
length: 14
CDR3: CASSFGTAKEKLFF
DNA: TGTGCCAGCAGCTTCGGGACAGCCAAAGAAAAACTGTTTTTT

V: TRBV21-1
D: -
size: -
J: TRBJ1-5
length: 15
CDR3: CASRPGRGFRQPQHF
DNA: TGTGCCAGCAGGCCGGGACGGGGTTTTCGTCAGCCCCAGCATTTT

V: TRBV29-1
D: -
size: -
J: TRBJ2-7
length: 13
CDR3: CSVMRGESYEQYF
DNA: TGCAGCGTTATGCGGGGAGAATCCTACGAGCAGTACTTC

V: TRBV14
D: -
size: -
J: TRBJ1-1
length: 16
CDR3: CASSQDWGQLNTEAFF
DNA: TGTGCCAGCAGCCAAGATTGGGGGCAGCTGAACACTGAAGCTTTCTTT